Presented here are 6 T cell receptor beta chains from one specimen sequenced in a study of T cell responses to AZD1222 COVID-19 vaccine. Measured with immunoSEQ multiplex PCR; TCRdb has only the in-frame clones, and not every one. The table lists some 140,000 clones, approximately 90% of them singletons, with just over 5.5% in the top ten. Sequenced here: peripheral blood, sampled on day 0 of AZD1222 vaccination. The receptor source for this set is an adult in good health.

CDR3 coding DNA: TGTGCCAGTTCGGGGAAGGGGAACGGGGAGCTGTTTTTT. As protein: CASSGKGNGELFF. J is TRBJ2-2 and V is TRBV28; D is possibly TRBD1 or TRBD2 (5 bases each). Germline-derived CDR1 and CDR2 are MDHEN and SYDVKM. V lost 9 bases, J lost 7 bases, and 15 bases lay in between. This CDR3 spans 13 amino acids.

The DNA of the CDR3 is TGTGCCAGCAGTCTGGACAGGGAAGATTCAGGTGAGCAGTTCTTC. Translated: CASSLDREDSGEQFF. The chain couples TRBV28 to TRBJ2-1; 8 bases are a match to TRBD1. The CDR3 spans 15 residues. Germline CDR1 is MDHEN and CDR2 is SYDVKM. The V segment lost 5 bases and the J segment 9 bases; nucleotides outside the gene matches: 12. Full variable domain (rest looked up from reference TRBV28 and TRBJ2-1): DVKVTQSSRYLVKRTGEKVFLECVQDMDHENMFWYRQDPGLGLRLIYFSYDVKMKEKGDIPEGYSVSREKKERFSLILESASTNQTSMYLCASSLDREDSGEQFFGPGTRLTVL.

This clone was seen a handful of times. The rearrangement links TRBV29-1 to TRBJ2-3; D remains unclear. The V and J ends lost 5 bases and 2 bases respectively, with 11 bases between them. The length of the CDR3 is 13 residues. The germline V gene encodes CDR1 SQVTM and CDR2 ANQGSEA. CDR3 in DNA: TGCAGCGTTCCTAGTGGGTACACAGATACGCAGTATTTT. Translated, it gives CSVPSGYTDTQYF.

The chain joins TRBV6-1 to TRBJ2-7; D may be TRBD1 (6 bases). CDR1 MNHNS and CDR2 SASEGT come from the germline V gene. The ends were cut back, 2 bases at V and 6 bases at J, with 11 bases in the middle. The CDR3 consists of 13 residues. CDR3 nucleotide sequence: TGTGCCAGCAGTGAACGGGACACCAGCGAGCAGTACTTC. Protein sequence: CASSERDTSEQYF.

This chain joins TRBV27 and TRBJ1-5; 8 bases fit TRBD1. The CDR3 has 13 amino acids. With V trimmed by 11 bases and J by 7 bases, 10 bases remained unmatched. The germline V gene has CDR1 MNHEY and CDR2 SMNVEV (reference sequence). This CDR3 reads CAGPTGGGQPQHF. The CDR3 nucleotides read TGTGCCGGACCCACAGGGGGAGGCCAGCCCCAGCATTTT.

V and J are TRBV28 and TRBJ2-3; 8 bases are a match to TRBD2. This CDR3 has 17 residues. Germline V gives CDR1 MDHEN, CDR2 SYDVKM. J lost 5 bases, V lost 0 bases, and 10 bases had no gene match. As DNA, the CDR3 is TGTGCCAGCAGTTTATGGAGGTTGGGACTAGTCGAAGATACGCAGTATTTT. It is translated as CASSLWRLGLVEDTQYF.